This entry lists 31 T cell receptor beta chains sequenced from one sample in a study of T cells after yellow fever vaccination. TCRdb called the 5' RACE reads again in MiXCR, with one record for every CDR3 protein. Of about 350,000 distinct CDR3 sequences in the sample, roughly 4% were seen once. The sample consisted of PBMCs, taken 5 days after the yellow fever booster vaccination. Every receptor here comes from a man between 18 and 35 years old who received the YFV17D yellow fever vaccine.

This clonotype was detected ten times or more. CDR3 bases: TGTGCCAGCAGTCCTTGGGTAGGGGGGCTGGGCAATGAGCAGTTCTTC. Amino acids: CASSPWVGGLGNEQFF. The chain joins TRBV6-2 or TRBV6-3 to TRBJ2-1, with D perhaps being TRBD1 or TRBD2 (6 bases each). This CDR3 is 16 amino acids long. Per germline, CDR1 MNHEY and CDR2 SVGEGT. With 5 bases removed from V and 6 bases from J, the gap between germline ends came to 20 bases.

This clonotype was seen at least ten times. The CDR3 sequence: CASSAGPQETQYF. CDR3 nucleotide sequence: TGTGCCAGCAGCGCGGGACCCCAAGAGACCCAGTACTTC. The rearrangement links TRBV9 to TRBJ2-5; D may correspond to TRBD1 or TRBD2 (5 bases each). This CDR3 is built from 13 residues. The V end was cut by 3 bases, the J end by 1 base, with 7 bases between. Germline V gives CDR1 SGDLS, CDR2 YYNGEE.

CDR3: CASSIDFRADMNTEAFF. In DNA form, the CDR3 reads TGTGCCAGTAGTATAGACTTTAGGGCGGACATGAACACTGAAGCTTTCTTT. The genes are TRBV19 and TRBJ1-1, with a possible D match to TRBD1 (5 bases). Germline V gene data show CDR1 as LNHDA and CDR2 as SQIVND (reference sequence). V lost 0 bases and J 0 bases, leaving 14 bases between the germline ends. The CDR3 contains 17 residues.

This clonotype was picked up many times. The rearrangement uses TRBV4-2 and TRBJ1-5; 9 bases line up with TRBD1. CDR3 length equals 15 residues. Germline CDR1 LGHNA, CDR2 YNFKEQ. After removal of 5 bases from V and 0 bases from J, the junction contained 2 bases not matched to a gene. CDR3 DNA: TGTGCCAGCAGCTCACAGGGGGCTAGCAATCAGCCCCAGCATTTT. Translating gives CASSSQGASNQPQHF.

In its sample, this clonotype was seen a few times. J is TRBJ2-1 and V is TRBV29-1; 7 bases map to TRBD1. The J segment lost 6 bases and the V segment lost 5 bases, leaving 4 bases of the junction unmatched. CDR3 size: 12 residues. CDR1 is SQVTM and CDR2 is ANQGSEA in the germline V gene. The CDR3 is CSVPTGSNEQFF. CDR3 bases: TGCAGCGTTCCGACAGGGTCCAATGAGCAGTTCTTC.

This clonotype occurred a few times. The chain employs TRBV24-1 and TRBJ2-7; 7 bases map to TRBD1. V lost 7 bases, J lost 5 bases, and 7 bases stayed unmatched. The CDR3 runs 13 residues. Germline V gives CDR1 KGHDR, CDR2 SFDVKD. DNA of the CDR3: TGTGCCACCAGGGCAGGGGGATCGGACGAGCAGTACTTC. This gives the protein CATRAGGSDEQYF.

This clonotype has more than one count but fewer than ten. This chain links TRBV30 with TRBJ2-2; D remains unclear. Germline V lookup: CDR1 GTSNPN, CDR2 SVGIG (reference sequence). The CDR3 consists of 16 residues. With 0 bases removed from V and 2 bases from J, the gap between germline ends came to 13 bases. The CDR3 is CAWSVGSRVNTGELFF. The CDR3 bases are TGTGCCTGGAGTGTCGGTAGCCGAGTAAACACCGGGGAGCTGTTTTTT. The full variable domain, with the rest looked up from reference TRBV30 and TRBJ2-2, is SQTIHQWPATLVQPVGSPLSLECTVEGTSNPNLYWYRQAAGRGLQLLFYSVGIGQISSEVPQNLSASRPQDRQFILSSKKLLLSDSGFYLCAWSVGSRVNTGELFFGEGSRLTVL.

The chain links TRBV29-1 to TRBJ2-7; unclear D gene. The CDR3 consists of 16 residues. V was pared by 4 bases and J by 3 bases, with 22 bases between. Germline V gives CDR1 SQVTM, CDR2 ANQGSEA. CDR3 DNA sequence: TGCAGCGTTGTAGGTGGTGGGAAAAGTAGTTTCTACGAGCAGTACTTC. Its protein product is CSVVGGGKSSFYEQYF.

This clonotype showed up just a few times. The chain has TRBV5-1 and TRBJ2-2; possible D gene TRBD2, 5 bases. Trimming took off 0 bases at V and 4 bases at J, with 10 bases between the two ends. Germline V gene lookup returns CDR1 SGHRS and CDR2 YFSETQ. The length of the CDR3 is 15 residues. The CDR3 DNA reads TGCGCCAGCAGCTTGGCGGGCCGGGGCACCGGGGAGCTGTTTTTT. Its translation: CASSLAGRGTGELFF. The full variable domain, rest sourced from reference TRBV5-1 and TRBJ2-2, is KAGVTQTPRYLIKTRGQQVTLSCSPISGHRSVSWYQQTPGQGLQFLFEYFSETQRNKGNFPGRFSGRQFSNSRSEMNVSTLELGDSALYLCASSLAGRGTGELFFGEGSRLTVL.

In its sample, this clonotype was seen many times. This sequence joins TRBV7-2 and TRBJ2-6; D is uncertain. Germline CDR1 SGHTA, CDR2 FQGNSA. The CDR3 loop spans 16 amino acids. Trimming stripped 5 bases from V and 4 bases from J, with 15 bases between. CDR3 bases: TGTGCCAGCAGCCCTGACGGATCAGCAGGGGCCAACGTCCTGACTTTC. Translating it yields CASSPDGSAGANVLTF.

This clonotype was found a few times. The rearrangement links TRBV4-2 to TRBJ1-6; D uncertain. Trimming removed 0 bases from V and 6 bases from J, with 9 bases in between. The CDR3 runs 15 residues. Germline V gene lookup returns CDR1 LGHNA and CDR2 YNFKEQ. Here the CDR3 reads CASSQDLFGNSPLHF. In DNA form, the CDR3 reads TGTGCCAGCAGCCAAGACTTGTTTGGTAATTCACCCCTCCACTTT.

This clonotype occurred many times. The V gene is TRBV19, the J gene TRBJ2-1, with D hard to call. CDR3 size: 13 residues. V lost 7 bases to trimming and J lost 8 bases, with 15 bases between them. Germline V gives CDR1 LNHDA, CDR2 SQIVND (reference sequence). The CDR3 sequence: CASKERLGYEQFF. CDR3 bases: TGTGCCAGTAAAGAACGACTTGGTTATGAGCAGTTCTTC. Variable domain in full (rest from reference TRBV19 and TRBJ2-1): DGGITQSPKYLFRKEGQNVTLSCEQNLNHDAMYWYRQDPGQGLRLIYYSQIVNDFQKGDIAEGYSVSREKKESFPLTVTSAQKNPTAFYLCASKERLGYEQFFGPGTRLTVL.

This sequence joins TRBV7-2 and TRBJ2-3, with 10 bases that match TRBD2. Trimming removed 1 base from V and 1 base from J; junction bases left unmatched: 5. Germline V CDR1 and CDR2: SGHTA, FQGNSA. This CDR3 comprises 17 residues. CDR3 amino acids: CASSLGAGGIRTDTQYF. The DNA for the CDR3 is TGTGCCAGCAGCTTAGGAGCGGGGGGGATCCGCACAGATACGCAGTATTTT. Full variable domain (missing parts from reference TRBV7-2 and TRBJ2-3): GAGVSQSPSNKVTEKGKDVELRCDPISGHTALYWYRQSLGQGLEFLIYFQGNSAPDKSGLPSDRFSAERTGGSVSTLTIQRTQQEDSAVYLCASSLGAGGIRTDTQYFGPGTRLTVL.

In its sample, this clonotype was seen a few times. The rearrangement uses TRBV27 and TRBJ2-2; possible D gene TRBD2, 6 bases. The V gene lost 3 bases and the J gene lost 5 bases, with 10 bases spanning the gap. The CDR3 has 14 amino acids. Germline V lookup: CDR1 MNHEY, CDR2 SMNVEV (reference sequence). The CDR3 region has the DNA TGTGCCAGCAGTTTTAGGCGGGGAACCGGGGAGCTGTTTTTT. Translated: CASSFRRGTGELFF.

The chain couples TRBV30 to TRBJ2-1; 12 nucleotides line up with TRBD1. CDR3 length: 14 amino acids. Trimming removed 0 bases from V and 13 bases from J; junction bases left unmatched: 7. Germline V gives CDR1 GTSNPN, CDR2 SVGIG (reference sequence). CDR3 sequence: CAWSVGTGGDSQFF. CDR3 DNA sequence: TGTGCCTGGAGTGTTGGGACAGGGGGCGATAGCCAGTTCTTC.

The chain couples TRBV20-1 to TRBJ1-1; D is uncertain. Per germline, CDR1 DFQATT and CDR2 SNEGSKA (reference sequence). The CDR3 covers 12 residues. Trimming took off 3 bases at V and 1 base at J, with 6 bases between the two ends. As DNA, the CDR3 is TGCAGTGCTAGCCCTGAGAACACTGAAGCTTTCTTT. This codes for CSASPENTEAFF.

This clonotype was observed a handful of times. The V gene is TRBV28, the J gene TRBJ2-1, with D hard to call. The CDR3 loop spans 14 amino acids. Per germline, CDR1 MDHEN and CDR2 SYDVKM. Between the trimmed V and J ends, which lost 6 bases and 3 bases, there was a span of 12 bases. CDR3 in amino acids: CASRGNLNYNEQFF. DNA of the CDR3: TGTGCCAGCAGGGGGAATCTTAACTACAATGAGCAGTTCTTC.

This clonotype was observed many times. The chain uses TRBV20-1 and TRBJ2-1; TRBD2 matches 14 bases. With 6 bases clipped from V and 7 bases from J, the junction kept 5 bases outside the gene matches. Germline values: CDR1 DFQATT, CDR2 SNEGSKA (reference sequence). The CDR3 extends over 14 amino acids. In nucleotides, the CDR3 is TGCAGTGCCCCGACTAGCGGGGGGGCGAATGAGCAGTTCTTC. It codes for CSAPTSGGANEQFF.

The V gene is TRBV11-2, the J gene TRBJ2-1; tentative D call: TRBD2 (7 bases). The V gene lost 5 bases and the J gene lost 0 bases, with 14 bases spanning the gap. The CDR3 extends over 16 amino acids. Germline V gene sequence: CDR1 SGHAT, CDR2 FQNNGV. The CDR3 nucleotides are TGTGCCAGCAGCACTCCGGGGGGCCGCTCCTACAATGAGCAGTTCTTC. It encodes CASSTPGGRSYNEQFF.

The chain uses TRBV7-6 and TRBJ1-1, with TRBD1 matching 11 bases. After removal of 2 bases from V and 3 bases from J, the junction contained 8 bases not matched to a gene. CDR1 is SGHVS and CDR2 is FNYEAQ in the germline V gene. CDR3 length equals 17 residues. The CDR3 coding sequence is TGTGCCAGCAGCTTATTGGTCGGGGACAGGGGGGACACTGAAGCTTTCTTT. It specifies CASSLLVGDRGDTEAFF.

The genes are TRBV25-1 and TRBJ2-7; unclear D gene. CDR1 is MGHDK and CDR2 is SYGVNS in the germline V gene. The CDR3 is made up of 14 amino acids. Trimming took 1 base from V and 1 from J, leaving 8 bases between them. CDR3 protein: CASSELRPSYEQYF. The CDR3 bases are TGTGCCAGCAGTGAATTAAGACCATCCTACGAGCAGTACTTC.

This chain's CDR3 is CASSPRAAETQYF. The CDR3, as DNA: TGTGCCAGCAGCCCGAGGGCTGCGGAGACCCAGTACTTC. The V gene is TRBV7-2, the J gene TRBJ2-5, with D possibly matching TRBD2 (5 bases). CDR1 SGHTA and CDR2 FQGNSA come from the germline V gene. This CDR3 contains 13 residues. V lost 5 bases and J lost 5, with 12 bases in between.

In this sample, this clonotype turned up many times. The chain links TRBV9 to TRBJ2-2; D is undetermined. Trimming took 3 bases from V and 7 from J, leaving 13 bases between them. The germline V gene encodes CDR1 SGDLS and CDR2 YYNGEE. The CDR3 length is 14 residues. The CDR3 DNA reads TGTGCCAGCAGCGACCGGGTCGGAAGCGGGGAGCTGTTTTTT. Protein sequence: CASSDRVGSGELFF.

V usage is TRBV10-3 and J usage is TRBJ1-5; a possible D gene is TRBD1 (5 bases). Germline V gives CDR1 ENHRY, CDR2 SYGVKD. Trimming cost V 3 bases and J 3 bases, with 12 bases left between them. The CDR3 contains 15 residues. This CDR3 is CAISDKGPLNQPQHF. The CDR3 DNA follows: TGTGCCATCAGTGATAAGGGGCCTCTCAATCAGCCCCAGCATTTT.

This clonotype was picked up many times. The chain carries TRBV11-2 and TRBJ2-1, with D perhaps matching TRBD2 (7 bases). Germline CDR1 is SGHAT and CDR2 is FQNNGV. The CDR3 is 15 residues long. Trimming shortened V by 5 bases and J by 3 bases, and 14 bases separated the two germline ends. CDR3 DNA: TGTGCCAGCAGCACTTCGGGGGGCGGCTACAATGAGCAGTTCTTC. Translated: CASSTSGGGYNEQFF.

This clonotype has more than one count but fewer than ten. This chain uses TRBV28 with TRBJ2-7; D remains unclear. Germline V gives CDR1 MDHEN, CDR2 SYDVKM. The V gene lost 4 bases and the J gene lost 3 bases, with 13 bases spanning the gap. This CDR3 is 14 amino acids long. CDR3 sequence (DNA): TGTGCCAGCAGTTCCCCCTTCCGGGTCTACGAGCAGTACGTC. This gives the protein CASSSPFRVYEQYV.

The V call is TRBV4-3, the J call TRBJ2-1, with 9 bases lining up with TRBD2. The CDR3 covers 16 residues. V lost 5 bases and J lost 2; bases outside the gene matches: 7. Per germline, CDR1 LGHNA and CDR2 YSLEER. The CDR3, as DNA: TGCGCCAGCAGCTCCCGGGGACTAGCCGCCTACAATGAGCAGTTCTTC. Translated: CASSSRGLAAYNEQFF.

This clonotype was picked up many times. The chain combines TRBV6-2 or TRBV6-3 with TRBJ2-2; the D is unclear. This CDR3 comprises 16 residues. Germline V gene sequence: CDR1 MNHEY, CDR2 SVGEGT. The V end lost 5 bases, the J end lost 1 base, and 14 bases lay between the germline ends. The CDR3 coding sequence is TGTGCCAGCAGTCGGTCCAGACCGAAGAACACCGGGGAGCTGTTTTTT. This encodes CASSRSRPKNTGELFF.

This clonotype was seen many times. CDR3 region: CASSADGFQFF. The DNA of the CDR3 is TGTGCCAGCAGCGCTGATGGATTTCAGTTCTTC. This chain uses TRBV9 with TRBJ2-1; D is unclear. Germline assignment: CDR1 SGDLS and CDR2 YYNGEE. CDR3 size: 11 residues. V lost 3 bases and J 13 bases, leaving 11 bases between the germline ends.

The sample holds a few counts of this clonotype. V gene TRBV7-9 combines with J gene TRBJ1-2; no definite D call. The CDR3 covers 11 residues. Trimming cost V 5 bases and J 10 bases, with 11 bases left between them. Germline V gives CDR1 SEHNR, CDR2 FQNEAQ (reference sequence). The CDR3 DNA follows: TGTGCCAGCAGCGATGGATGGACCTACACCTTC. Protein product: CASSDGWTYTF. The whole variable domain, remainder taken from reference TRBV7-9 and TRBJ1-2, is DTGVSQNPRHKITKRGQNVTFRCDPISEHNRLYWYRQTLGQGPEFLTYFQNEAQLEKSRLLSDRFSAERPKGSFSTLEIQRTEQGDSAMYLCASSDGWTYTFGSGTRLTVV.

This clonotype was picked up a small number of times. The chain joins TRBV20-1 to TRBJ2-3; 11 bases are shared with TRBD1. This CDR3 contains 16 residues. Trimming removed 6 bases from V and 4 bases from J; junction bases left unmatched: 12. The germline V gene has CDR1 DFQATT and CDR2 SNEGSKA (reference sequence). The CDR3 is CSALGPGQGGPDTQYF. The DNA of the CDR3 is TGCAGTGCACTAGGGCCGGGACAGGGGGGACCAGATACGCAGTATTTT.